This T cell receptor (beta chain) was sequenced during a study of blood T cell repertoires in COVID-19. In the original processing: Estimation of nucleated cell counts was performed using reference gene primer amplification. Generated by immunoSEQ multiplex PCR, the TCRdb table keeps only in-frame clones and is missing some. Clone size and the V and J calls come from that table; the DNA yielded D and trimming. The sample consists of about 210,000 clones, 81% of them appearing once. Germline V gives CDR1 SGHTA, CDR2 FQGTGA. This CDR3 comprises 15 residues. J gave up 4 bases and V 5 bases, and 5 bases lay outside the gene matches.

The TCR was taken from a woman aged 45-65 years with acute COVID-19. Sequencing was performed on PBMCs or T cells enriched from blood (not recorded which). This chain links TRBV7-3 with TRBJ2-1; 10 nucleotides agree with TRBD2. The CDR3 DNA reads TGTGCCAGCAGCCAGCGGGAGGGCCGATACAATGAGCAGTTCTTC. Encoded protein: CASSQREGRYNEQFF.